This is a list of T cell receptor beta chains from one sample in a study of blood T cell repertoires in COVID-19. This table comes from immunoSEQ multiplex PCR, and its TCRdb copy is limited to in-frame clones, with some not included. Of 200,000 to 300,000 clones in the sample, 86% were seen once. The sample consisted of peripheral blood. Receptors were obtained from a woman over 75 with COVID-19, enrolled during active disease. Both conserved end residues are part of each CDR3. Each record gives: J gene, CDR3 length, V gene, clone size, D gene, CDR3 DNA, CDR3 protein. D genes are given only for firm matches. The listing skips clone size in some rows; elsewhere it reads once, few, many or a size class.

>TRBJ2-5|15|TRBV10-3|once|TRBD1
TGTGCCATCAGTGATGGACAGGGCTCCCAAGAGACCCAGTACTTC
CAISDGQGSQETQYF
>TRBJ2-5|18|TRBV5-1|NA|TRBD2
TGCGCCAGCAGCTTGGCCGTCACGGCTAGCGGGGCAGAAGAGACCCAGTACTTC
CASSLAVTASGAEETQYF
>TRBJ1-1|13|TRBV3-1/TRBV3-2|NA|TRBD1
TGTGCCAGCAGCCTCTTCGGGACAGGGGAAGCTTTCTTT
CASSLFGTGEAFF
>TRBJ1-1|13|TRBV7-9|NA|NA
TGTGCCAGCAGCTTAGTGGCGGGGGGTAGGGCTTTCTTT
CASSLVAGGRAFF
>TRBJ2-6|16|TRBV6-4|NA|NA
TGTGCCAGCAGTGACGGTGATAGCTCTGGGGCCAACGTCCTGACTTTC
CASSDGDSSGANVLTF
>TRBJ1-3|12|TRBV12-3/TRBV12-4|NA|NA
TGTGCCAGCAGCCTCTCTGGAAACACCATATATTTT
CASSLSGNTIYF
>TRBJ1-2|14|TRBV5-1|NA|TRBD1
TGCGCCAGCAGCATCGGGACAGGGACCTATGGCTACACCTTC
CASSIGTGTYGYTF
>TRBJ1-2|12|TRBV5-8|few|TRBD1
TGTGCCAGCAGCAGACAGGGGTCTGGCTACACCTTC
CASSRQGSGYTF
>TRBJ1-5|13|TRBV14|NA|NA
TGTGCCAGCAGCCAACAGGGCCATCAGCCCCAGCATTTT
CASSQQGHQPQHF
>TRBJ1-2|13|TRBV2|NA|NA
TGTGCCAGCAACCTGGCAAGGGGGAATGGCTACACCTTC
CASNLARGNGYTF
>TRBJ1-5|15|TRBV2|NA|TRBD1
TGTGCCAGCAGGCGACAGGGAAATAGCAATCAGCCCCAGCATTTT
CASRRQGNSNQPQHF
>TRBJ1-1|12|TRBV25-1|NA|NA
TGTGCCAGCAGTGAAACGGTGACTGAAGCTTTCTTT
CASSETVTEAFF
>TRBJ1-1|15|TRBV10-2|NA|TRBD1
TGCGCCAGCAGTGAGACAGGGGTAAGCTCAATCGCGGCTTTCTTT
CASSETGVSSIAAFF
>TRBJ1-4|15|TRBV5-1|NA|NA
TGCGCCAGCAAGGGGATTTCGACATCTCGGGAAAAACTGTTTTTT
CASKGISTSREKLFF
>TRBJ2-3|15|TRBV15|NA|NA
TGTGCCACCAGCAGGGGGACAACTAGCACAGATACGCAGTATTTT
CATSRGTTSTDTQYF
>TRBJ2-5|16|TRBV7-2|NA|TRBD2
TGTGCCAGCAGCTTAAGTAGCGGGGGGGTCTGGGAGACCCAGTACTTC
CASSLSSGGVWETQYF
>TRBJ1-2|16|TRBV3-1/TRBV3-2|NA|TRBD1
TGTGCCAGCAGCCGTTCCGGGACAGGGGCACCGTATGGCTACACCTTC
CASSRSGTGAPYGYTF
>TRBJ1-2|16|TRBV12-2|NA|NA
TGTGCAAGTCGCTTAGCGGGCGGGACAGGGAACTATGGCTACACCTTC
CASRLAGGTGNYGYTF
>TRBJ2-2|19|TRBV7-2|NA|TRBD2
TGTGCCAGCAGCTTCGAAATTTGGACTAGCGGGGGGAGGGCCGGGGAGCTGTTTTTT
CASSFEIWTSGGRAGELFF
>TRBJ1-2|13|TRBV6-5|NA|NA
TGTGCCAGCACCGACAGTCTGGGCTATGGCTACACCTTC
CASTDSLGYGYTF
>TRBJ1-2|14|TRBV10-3|few|TRBD1
TGTGCCGTGACTTCGGGACAGGGAATGTATGGCTACACCTTC
CAVTSGQGMYGYTF
>TRBJ1-1|15|TRBV5-5|NA|NA
TGTGCCAGCAGCTCCAGAGGGTTGGGAGGCACTGAAGCTTTCTTT
CASSSRGLGGTEAFF
>TRBJ2-1|14|TRBV30|NA|NA
TGTGCCTGGAGTGTGGGGCAGTTTTACAATGAGCAGTTCTTC
CAWSVGQFYNEQFF
>TRBJ1-3|13|TRBV30|NA|TRBD1
TGTGCCTGGATAAAACAGGGGGAAAACACCATATATTTT
CAWIKQGENTIYF
>TRBJ2-5|14|TRBV28|NA|TRBD2
TGTGCCAGCTCCCCTAGCGGGGGGGCGAAGACCCAGTACTTC
CASSPSGGAKTQYF
>TRBJ1-1|15|TRBV7-9|once|TRBD1
TGTGCCAGCAGCCCCCGACAGGGGACGAACACTGAAGCTTTCTTT
CASSPRQGTNTEAFF
>TRBJ1-1|14|TRBV6-6|NA|TRBD1
TGTGCCAGCAGCTGGGACAGAAGGAACACTGAAGCTTTCTTT
CASSWDRRNTEAFF
>TRBJ1-5|15|TRBV6-4|few|NA
TGTGCCAGCAGTCCAGAGGGCCGTCCCAATCAGCCCCAGCATTTT
CASSPEGRPNQPQHF
>TRBJ1-4|15|TRBV6-1|NA|NA
TGTGCCAGCAGTGAAGTCGCCAGGGGTAATGAAAAACTGTTTTTT
CASSEVARGNEKLFF
>TRBJ1-5|16|TRBV7-2|NA|NA
TGTGCCAGCAGCTTAGGCCCAAGTAGAGATGGTCAGCCCCAGCATTTT
CASSLGPSRDGQPQHF
>TRBJ1-6|11|TRBV5-1|NA|TRBD1
TGCGCCAGCAGCTCGGGACAGAGGCTCCACTTT
CASSSGQRLHF
>TRBJ1-5|14|TRBV3-1/TRBV3-2|once|TRBD1
TGTGCCAGCAGCCTGGGACAGGGACGTCAGCCCCAGCATTTT
CASSLGQGRQPQHF
>TRBJ1-5|13|TRBV19|NA|NA
TGTGCCAGTTCCGATGAGGCTGGGCAGCCCCAGCATTTT
CASSDEAGQPQHF
>TRBJ2-1|12|TRBV30|NA|TRBD1
TGTGCCTGTCGCCCGGGACAGGGTGAGCAGTTCTTC
CACRPGQGEQFF
>TRBJ1-4|14|TRBV28|NA|NA
TGTGCCAGCAGGACGGCAGGGGTTAATGAAAAACTGTTTTTT
CASRTAGVNEKLFF
>TRBJ1-1|13|TRBV7-9|once|NA
TGTGCCAGCAGCTCCCGACAGAGCACTGAAGCTTTCTTT
CASSSRQSTEAFF
>TRBJ2-3|13|TRBV9|NA|NA
TGTGCCAGCGGGGTCGGCGGGGAGGATACGCAGTATTTT
CASGVGGEDTQYF
>TRBJ2-5|15|TRBV4-1|NA|TRBD1
TGCGCCAGCAGCCAATCGGGACAGGGAGGGGAGACCCAGTACTTC
CASSQSGQGGETQYF
>TRBJ2-1|14|TRBV28|NA|NA
TGTGCCAGCAGTAAAGACAGGAACCACAATGAGCAGTTCTTC
CASSKDRNHNEQFF
>TRBJ2-1|16|TRBV7-9|NA|TRBD1
TGTGCCAGCAGCTTAGTAGGGGGACAGGGGTACAATGAGCAGTTCTTC
CASSLVGGQGYNEQFF
>TRBJ2-3|14|TRBV7-2|NA|NA
TGTGCCAGCAGCCCCCGGACAACCACAGATACGCAGTATTTT
CASSPRTTTDTQYF
>TRBJ2-3|14|TRBV30|NA|TRBD2
TGTGCCTGGAGCCTCAGCGGGGGGACAGATACGCAGTATTTT
CAWSLSGGTDTQYF
>TRBJ2-5|13|TRBV18|NA|TRBD1
TGTGCCAGCTCGCGGGGACAGGGAGAGACCCAGTACTTC
CASSRGQGETQYF
>TRBJ1-5|14|TRBV19|NA|NA
TGTGCCAGTAGTATCGCAGGGCCGAATCAGCCCCAGCATTTT
CASSIAGPNQPQHF
>TRBJ2-1|15|TRBV18|once|NA
TGTGCCAGCTCACCGGGTAGCGGTCTGGACAATGAGCAGTTCTTC
CASSPGSGLDNEQFF
>TRBJ1-1|15|TRBV27|few|NA
TGTGCCAGCAGTTCTAGGGGATTTTTGAACACTGAAGCTTTCTTT
CASSSRGFLNTEAFF
>TRBJ2-3|15|TRBV11-2|NA|NA
TGTGCCAGCAGCTTAGACGGGACTGACCCTGATACGCAGTATTTT
CASSLDGTDPDTQYF
>TRBJ1-1|13|TRBV7-9|NA|NA
TGTGCCAGCAGACCACAAGAGAACACTGAAGCTTTCTTT
CASRPQENTEAFF
>TRBJ1-2|15|TRBV7-9|few|TRBD1
TGTGCCAGCAGCTTATCCGGGACAGGGGTCAGTGGCTACACCTTC
CASSLSGTGVSGYTF
>TRBJ2-3|14|TRBV19|once|NA
TGTGCCAGTAGCCAATACAACCCCACAGATACGCAGTATTTT
CASSQYNPTDTQYF
>TRBJ1-6|15|TRBV25-1|NA|TRBD1
TGTGCCAGCAGTGATGGAGGACAGGGGAATTCACCCCTCCACTTT
CASSDGGQGNSPLHF
>TRBJ1-1|14|TRBV18|NA|NA
TGTGCCAGCTCACCACGACAGGAGAACACTGAAGCTTTCTTT
CASSPRQENTEAFF
>TRBJ1-4|14|TRBV7-2|NA|NA
TGTGCCAGCAGCTCGACGGTCAGGGGCGAAAAACTGTTTTTT
CASSSTVRGEKLFF
>TRBJ1-4|13|TRBV30|NA|NA
TGTGCCTGGAGTAGCCCCCCTAATGAAAAACTGTTTTTT
CAWSSPPNEKLFF